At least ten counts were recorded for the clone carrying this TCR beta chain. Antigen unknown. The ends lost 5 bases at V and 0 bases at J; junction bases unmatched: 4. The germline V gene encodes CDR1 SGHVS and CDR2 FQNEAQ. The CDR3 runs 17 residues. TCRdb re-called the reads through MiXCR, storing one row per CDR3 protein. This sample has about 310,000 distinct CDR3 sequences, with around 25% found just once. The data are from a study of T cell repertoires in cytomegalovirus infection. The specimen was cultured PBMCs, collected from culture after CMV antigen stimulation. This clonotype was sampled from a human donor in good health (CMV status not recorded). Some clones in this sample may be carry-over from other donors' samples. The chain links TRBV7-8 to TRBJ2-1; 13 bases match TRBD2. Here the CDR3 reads CASSQGLAGISYNEQFF. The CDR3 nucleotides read TGTGCCAGCAGCCAGGGACTAGCGGGAATCTCCTACAATGAGCAGTTCTTC.